The clone carrying this T cell receptor (beta chain) was seen ten or more times. The antigen is undetermined. The data belong to a study of CD8+CD57+ T cells in acquired aplastic anemia. Study-level findings and limits: The number of CD8+ CDR3 sequences shared by patients and controls was around 30.

According to the study, genomic DNA was the template for TCR beta VDJ and CDR3 profiling. From the reads, TCRdb called clonotypes with MiXCR, one entry per CDR3 protein. The table has 68,000 or so distinct CDR3 sequences, approximately 50% seen once; the top ten hold 6.5% to 9.5%. In germline, CDR1 is MNHEY, CDR2 SMNVEV (reference sequence). The V end lost 6 bases, the J end lost 6 bases, and 10 bases lay between the germline ends. The CDR3 has 12 residues. This TCR was sampled from a human donor in good health, serving as a control. The specimen sequenced was sorted CD4+, CD8+, or CD8+CD57+ T cells (not recorded which) from PBMCs. This sequence joins TRBV27 and TRBJ2-3; D is perhaps TRBD1 (6 bases). CDR3 residues: CASRDSIDTQYF. Written as DNA, the CDR3 is TGTGCCAGCAGGGACAGTATCGATACGCAGTATTTT.